These 31 T cell receptor beta chains originate from one sample sequenced in a study of T cells in Graves' hyperthyroidism and ophthalmopathy. From RNA transcripts, TCR beta CDR3 regions were amplified. With the HTBI primer set, the TCR CDR3 went through a first round of RT-PCR. TCRdb re-called the multiplex PCR reads with MiXCR, one entry per CDR3 protein. The table lists around 700,000 distinct CDR3 sequences, around 20% of them singletons. The sample comprised blood. The receptor source for this set is a woman aged 45 to 65 with Graves' hyperthyroidism that later progressed to Graves' ophthalmopathy.

This clonotype showed up many times. CDR3 sequence reads: CAWTRASGGEQYF. CDR3 nucleotides: TGTGCCTGGACCAGGGCCTCAGGGGGCGAGCAGTACTTC. The chain has TRBV30 and TRBJ2-7; 7 nucleotides match TRBD1. This CDR3 comprises 13 residues. The V gene's germline CDR1 is GTSNPN and CDR2 SVGIG (reference sequence). The V gene end was trimmed by 4 bases and the J gene end by 6 bases; junction bases not matched to a gene: 9.

This clonotype has a handful of counts. The genes are TRBV5-1 and TRBJ1-5; D is possibly TRBD1 (6 bases). The ends were cut back, 3 bases at V and 1 base at J, with 11 bases in the middle. The V gene's germline CDR1 is SGHRS and CDR2 YFSETQ. The CDR3 loop spans 15 amino acids. CDR3 in amino acids: CASSSGDTSNQPQHF. DNA of the CDR3: TGCGCCAGCAGCTCCGGGGACACGAGCAATCAGCCCCAGCATTTT.

The chain recombines TRBV12-3 or TRBV12-4 with TRBJ2-2; 8 bases agree with TRBD2. The V gene end was trimmed by 2 bases and the J gene end by 6 bases; junction bases not matched to a gene: 11. The length of the CDR3 is 17 residues. DNA for the CDR3: TGTGCCAGCAGTTTAAACCTCGGCGGGGGGAGATCCGGGGAGCTGTTTTTT. Translating it yields CASSLNLGGGRSGELFF.

This clonotype was counted only a few times. One end of the junction does not line up with germline, which may come from a read error. The chain employs TRBV7-9 and TRBJ2-1, with a tentative D call TRBD1 (6 bases). Germline V gene lookup returns CDR1 SEHNR and CDR2 FQNEAQ (reference sequence). This CDR3 has 16 amino acids. The CDR3, as DNA: TGTGCTAGCAGCCCATACAGGGTTAGCTCCTACAATGAGCAGTTCTTC. Protein sequence: CASSPYRVSSYNEQFF.

This clonotype was counted ten times or more. The chain employs TRBV20-1 and TRBJ1-1, with D uncertain. Germline CDR1 reads DFQATT; CDR2 reads SNEGSKA (reference sequence). V gave up 6 bases and J gave up 1 base, with 12 bases separating them. The CDR3 is 13 residues long. This CDR3 is CSASPGRNTEAFF. CDR3 sequence (DNA): TGCAGTGCCAGCCCGGGTCGGAACACTGAAGCTTTCTTT.

This clonotype was detected many times. The chain couples TRBV11-2 to TRBJ2-5; TRBD2 matches 8 bases. The CDR3 is 14 residues long. The germline gives CDR1 SGHAT, CDR2 FQNNGV. V shed 6 bases, J shed 4 bases, and the junction held 7 bases outside the gene matches. The DNA for the CDR3 is TGTGCCAGCAGTCCAAATGCGGGGGGAGAGACCCAGTACTTC. Translating it yields CASSPNAGGETQYF.

At least ten counts were recorded for this clonotype. The V call is TRBV3-1, the J call TRBJ2-5; 9 nucleotides align to TRBD2. Losses at the gene ends were 6 bases for V and 0 bases for J; bases not matched to a gene: 8. Germline values: CDR1 LGHDT, CDR2 YNNKEL (reference sequence). There are 16 residues in the CDR3. As DNA, the CDR3 is TGTGCCAGCAGTCTAGCCGGGACTAGCAACCAAGAGACCCAGTACTTC. This translates into CASSLAGTSNQETQYF.

This clonotype was recorded many times. This chain uses TRBV11-2 with TRBJ2-1; the D gene is possibly TRBD2 (5 bases). With 5 bases removed from V and 5 bases from J, the gap between germline ends came to 13 bases. This CDR3 spans 14 amino acids. CDR1 SGHAT and CDR2 FQNNGV come from the germline V gene. Written as DNA, the CDR3 is TGTGCCAGCAGCAGCGTGAGGGCAGACAATGAGCAGTTCTTC. It encodes CASSSVRADNEQFF.

The sample holds a few counts of this clonotype. The chain has TRBV7-9 and TRBJ2-1; D is unclear. The germline V gene has CDR1 SEHNR and CDR2 FQNEAQ (reference sequence). The CDR3 is 14 amino acids. V lost 2 bases, J lost 5 bases, and 10 bases lay in between. The CDR3 DNA reads TGTGCCAGCAGCTTAACCACCGGAAACAATGAGCAGTTCTTC. Protein: CASSLTTGNNEQFF.

V gene TRBV12-3 or TRBV12-4 combines with J gene TRBJ1-2; TRBD1 is a possible D gene (5 bases). The CDR3 covers 12 residues. Trimming shortened V by 7 bases and J by 7 bases, and 13 bases separated the two germline ends. CDR3 loop: CASTPGGSGYTF. The CDR3 DNA reads as TGTGCCAGCACCCCGGGGGGAAGTGGCTACACCTTC.

This clonotype was seen more than once but under ten times. The chain uses TRBV7-6 and TRBJ1-2, with TRBD1 matching over 7 bases. V dropped 5 bases and J dropped 4; count of bases not matched to a gene: 10. The CDR3 runs to 15 residues. CDR1 is SGHVS, CDR2 FNYEAQ, per germline. This CDR3 is CASSPVSQGVYGYTF. CDR3 coding DNA: TGTGCCAGCAGCCCAGTAAGCCAGGGGGTCTATGGCTACACCTTC.

This clonotype was seen ten or more times. The chain employs TRBV27 and TRBJ2-7, with D maybe TRBD1 (5 bases). Germline loops: CDR1 MNHEY, CDR2 SMNVEV (reference sequence). V gave up 4 bases and J gave up 2 bases, with 12 bases separating them. The CDR3 is 14 residues long. CDR3 residues: CASSSTATPYEQYF. In DNA form, the CDR3 reads TGTGCCAGCAGTTCGACAGCCACCCCCTACGAGCAGTACTTC.

This chain links TRBV7-9 with TRBJ1-2; no clear D gene. Germline CDR1 and CDR2: SEHNR and FQNEAQ (reference sequence). The CDR3 consists of 16 residues. V lost 4 bases and J 0 bases, leaving 15 bases between the germline ends. CDR3 in amino acids: CASSSQRTLANYGYTF. CDR3 nucleotide sequence: TGTGCCAGCAGCTCGCAGAGGACCCTGGCTAACTATGGCTACACCTTC. Combining the CDR3 with reference TRBV7-9 and TRBJ1-2 gives the whole variable domain DTGVSQNPRHKITKRGQNVTFRCDPISEHNRLYWYRQTLGQGPEFLTYFQNEAQLEKSRLLSDRFSAERPKGSFSTLEIQRTEQGDSAMYLCASSSQRTLANYGYTFGSGTRLTVV.

In this sample, this clonotype turned up many times. The rearrangement links TRBV6-1 to TRBJ1-1, with D uncertain. V was pared by 5 bases and J by 5 bases, with 18 bases between. The germline CDR1 and CDR2 sequences are MNHNS and SASEGT. This CDR3 comprises 15 residues. Here the CDR3 reads CASSLQSPRFTEAFF. In DNA form, the CDR3 reads TGTGCCAGCAGTCTACAATCGCCACGATTTACTGAAGCTTTCTTT.

The chain carries TRBV7-6 and TRBJ2-4; 8 nucleotides align to TRBD2. V shed 4 bases, J shed 7 bases, and the junction held 6 bases outside the gene matches. Per the germline V gene, CDR1 is SGHVS and CDR2 is FNYEAQ. The length of the CDR3 is 14 residues. The CDR3 spells CASSSGGGRNIQYF. CDR3 bases: TGTGCCAGCAGCTCGGGGGGCGGGAGGAACATTCAGTACTTC. Complete variable domain (other parts from reference TRBV7-6 and TRBJ2-4): GAGVSQSPRYKVTKRGQDVALRCDPISGHVSLYWYRQALGQGPEFLTYFNYEAQQDKSGLPNDRFSAERPEGSISTLTIQRTEQRDSAMYRCASSSGGGRNIQYFGAGTRLSVL.

This clonotype was observed at least ten times. This sequence joins TRBV20-1 and TRBJ1-5; 9 bases are a match to TRBD1. The length of the CDR3 is 16 residues. The V and J ends lost 5 bases and 0 bases, in that order; junction bases with no gene match: 8. Looked up from germline, CDR1 is DFQATT and CDR2 is SNEGSKA (reference sequence). CDR3 residues: CSAGDREPYSNQPQHF. CDR3 bases: TGCAGTGCTGGGGACAGGGAACCTTATAGCAATCAGCCCCAGCATTTT.

This clonotype appeared a few times. The V gene is TRBV19, the J gene TRBJ1-1; weak D call: TRBD1 (6 bases). The CDR3 contains 13 residues. V was pared by 8 bases and J by 1 base, with 11 bases between. Germline-derived CDR1 and CDR2 are LNHDA and SQIVND (reference sequence). The CDR3 reads CASASQGNTEAFF. The CDR3 DNA reads TGTGCCAGTGCCTCACAGGGGAACACTGAAGCTTTCTTT.

This clonotype was seen a few times. This chain joins TRBV4-1 and TRBJ2-7; D is ambiguous. Germline CDR1 and CDR2: MGHRA and YSYEKL. V shed 0 bases and J shed 1 base, with 10 bases lying between them. The CDR3 covers 15 residues. CDR3 coding DNA: TGCGCCAGCAGCCAAGATCCTGGGCTTTCCTACGAGCAGTACTTC. Protein product: CASSQDPGLSYEQYF.

This clonotype was seen a few times. The V gene is TRBV4-1, the J gene TRBJ1-4; 8 bases line up with TRBD1. Per the germline V gene, CDR1 is MGHRA and CDR2 is YSYEKL. The CDR3 covers 16 residues. The junction had 7 bases not matched to a gene; V was cut back by 0 bases and J by 7 bases. CDR3 DNA sequence: TGCGCCAGCAGCCAAGACCCAGGGGGCTACGTTGAAAAACTGTTTTTT. It is translated as CASSQDPGGYVEKLFF.

V usage is TRBV20-1 and J usage is TRBJ1-5, with 9 bases lining up with TRBD1. The germline CDR1 and CDR2 sequences are DFQATT and SNEGSKA (reference sequence). The CDR3 covers 13 residues. J gave up 11 bases and V 7 bases, and 12 bases lay outside the gene matches. The CDR3 loop is CSVRGDRVEAQHF. The CDR3 DNA is TGCAGTGTTCGCGGGGACAGGGTGGAGGCCCAGCATTTT.

The J gene is TRBJ1-4, the V gene TRBV28, with D perhaps TRBD1 (6 bases). The CDR3 totals 15 residues. Germline V CDR1 and CDR2: MDHEN, SYDVKM. Trimming took off 2 bases at V and 8 bases at J, with 15 bases between the two ends. The CDR3: CASSLGVRGGEKLFF. CDR3 coding DNA: TGTGCCAGCAGTTTAGGGGTTAGGGGGGGAGAAAAACTGTTTTTT.

CDR3 coding DNA: TGTGCCAGCAGCCCAAGAGAGGGTGCCTATGGCTACACCTTC. Its translation is CASSPREGAYGYTF. The chain is built from TRBV4-2 and TRBJ1-2; unclear D gene. This CDR3 has 14 amino acids. From germline, CDR1 is LGHNA and CDR2 YNFKEQ. Between the trimmed V and J ends, which lost 4 bases and 4 bases, there was a span of 13 bases.

This clonotype was counted ten times or more. This chain joins TRBV30 and TRBJ2-5; D is unresolved. Per the germline V gene, CDR1 is GTSNPN and CDR2 is SVGIG (reference sequence). This CDR3 is built from 13 residues. Trimming pared 0 bases from V and 4 bases from J, leaving 9 bases between. The CDR3 region is CAWSVMGGETQYF. The CDR3 DNA reads TGTGCCTGGAGTGTAATGGGTGGAGAGACCCAGTACTTC.

This clonotype was counted only a few times. This sequence joins TRBV6-1 and TRBJ1-1; tentative D call: TRBD1 (6 bases). The V gene's germline CDR1 is MNHNS and CDR2 SASEGT. V was shortened by 6 bases and J by 0 bases, with 17 bases between the two germline ends. CDR3 size: 16 residues. CDR3 sequence reads: CASSPQGPDLNTEAFF. For the CDR3, the DNA is TGTGCCAGCAGCCCCCAGGGGCCCGATCTGAACACTGAAGCTTTCTTT.

DNA of the CDR3: TGCGCCAGCAGCCAAGTGGGAACAGGGGACTACAATGAGCAGTTCTTC. Translated: CASSQVGTGDYNEQFF. This chain joins TRBV4-1 and TRBJ2-1; 7 bases map to TRBD1. Germline lookup yields CDR1 MGHRA and CDR2 YSYEKL. With V trimmed by 1 base and J by 3 bases, 6 bases remained unmatched. The CDR3 spans 16 residues.

This clonotype came up a few times. The chain employs TRBV6-5 and TRBJ2-2; 7 bases match TRBD2. V dropped 2 bases and J dropped 4; count of bases not matched to a gene: 4. This CDR3 has 15 amino acids. CDR1 is MNHEY, CDR2 SVGAGI, per germline. The CDR3 spells CASSYVGEGTGELFF. CDR3 in DNA: TGTGCCAGCAGTTACGTGGGGGAGGGCACCGGGGAGCTGTTTTTT.

Notes on this clonotype: Given a much more abundant clone one base away, this may be a read error. This chain connects TRBV3-1 to TRBJ2-1; D remains unclear. The CDR3 has 11 amino acids. The germline CDR1 and CDR2 sequences are LGHDT and YNNKEL (reference sequence). Trimming removed 2 bases at V and 8 bases at J, with 4 bases between. CDR3: CASSQYDEQFF. CDR3 nucleotides: TGTGCCAGCAGCCAATACGATGAGCAGTTCTTC.

The chain couples TRBV4-1 to TRBJ1-1, with 7 bases aligning to TRBD1. With V trimmed by 5 bases and J by 5 bases, 5 bases remained unmatched. Germline V CDR1 and CDR2: MGHRA, YSYEKL. The CDR3 is 13 amino acids. CDR3 bases: TGCGCCAGCAGCAGGGGGCCCCGGACTGAAGCTTTCTTT. Translating it yields CASSRGPRTEAFF.

This clonotype was recorded only once. The chain is built from TRBV4-2 and TRBJ1-4, with D maybe TRBD1 (5 bases). V was clipped by 0 bases and J by 5 bases, with 13 bases between them. The CDR3 length is 16 residues. Germline CDR1 and CDR2: LGHNA and YNFKEQ. In nucleotides, the CDR3 is TGTGCCAGCAGCCAAGACGGGGACGGAGCAAATGAAAAACTGTTTTTT. Residues: CASSQDGDGANEKLFF.

This clonotype was recorded at least ten times. CDR3 nucleotide sequence: TGTGCCAGTTGTCACGACGGGACACGGGGAACTGAAGCTTTCTTT. Protein: CASCHDGTRGTEAFF. This chain uses TRBV19 with TRBJ1-1, with D possibly being TRBD1 (6 bases). V lost 8 bases and J 5 bases, leaving 21 bases between the germline ends. There are 15 residues in the CDR3. The germline gives CDR1 LNHDA, CDR2 SQIVND (reference sequence).

Regarding this clonotype: With a much larger clone just one base away, this may be a read error. The J gene is TRBJ1-1, the V gene TRBV20-1; TRBD1 agrees at 7 bases. The length of the CDR3 is 15 residues. The germline V gene encodes CDR1 DFQATT and CDR2 SNEGSKA (reference sequence). CDR3 sequence reads: CGARDPGGVYTEAFF. The CDR3 DNA reads as TGCGGTGCTAGAGATCCAGGGGGGGTGTACACTGAAGCTTTCTTT.